The 31 T cell receptor beta chains presented below share a single source sample, sequenced in a study of blood T cell repertoires in COVID-19. The assay was immunoSEQ multiplex PCR, and TCRdb's table has in-frame clones only and misses some. The profile shows some 310,000 clones, more than 75% of them singletons. The source material was peripheral blood. Receptors originate from a man in his forties or fifties with active or convalescent COVID-19.

The chain joins TRBV7-8 to TRBJ1-5; D is unresolved. Germline V gene sequence: CDR1 SGHVS, CDR2 FQNEAQ. This CDR3 spans 15 amino acids. The V end lost 4 bases, the J end lost 7 bases, and 17 bases lay between the germline ends. The CDR3, as DNA: TGTGCCAGCAGCTATGGGTCTTTCGGGGAGCAGCCCCAGCATTTT. Translating it yields CASSYGSFGEQPQHF.

The chain couples TRBV6-5 to TRBJ2-7; 7 bases match TRBD2. V gave up 0 bases and J gave up 7 bases; unmatched junction bases: 3. The CDR3 loop spans 13 amino acids. CDR1 and CDR2 from the germline V gene are MNHEY and SVGAGI. The CDR3 nucleotides are TGTGCCAGCAGTTACTCGGGGGAGGGAGAGCAGTACTTC. Its translation is CASSYSGEGEQYF.

This chain uses TRBV5-6 with TRBJ2-5; D perhaps matches TRBD1 (5 bases). CDR3 length: 16 residues. V gave up 4 bases and J gave up 4 bases, with 20 bases separating them. Germline-derived CDR1 and CDR2 are SGHDT and YYEEEE. The CDR3 sequence is CASSQLLGDRGETQYF. CDR3 coding DNA: TGTGCCAGCAGCCAGTTGTTGGGCGACAGAGGAGAGACCCAGTACTTC.

Comments on this clone: This may be a read error, as it is one base from a much larger clone. The genes are TRBV28 and TRBJ1-5, with D hard to call. This CDR3 is 13 amino acids long. Per germline, CDR1 MDHEN and CDR2 SYDVKM. Trimming took off 4 bases at V and 0 bases at J, with 4 bases between the two ends. CDR3 nucleotides: TGTGCCAGCAGTTATTATAGCAATCAGCCCCAGCATTTT. Encoded protein: CASSYYSNQPQHF.

V usage is TRBV19 and J usage is TRBJ2-7; 8 nucleotides agree with TRBD2. The junction had 6 bases not matched to a gene; V was cut back by 3 bases and J by 2 bases. CDR1 is LNHDA, CDR2 SQIVND, per germline (reference sequence). The CDR3 has 15 amino acids. CDR3 bases: TGTGCCAGTAGTATCGGTAGCGGGGCTGCCTACGAGCAGTACTTC. This sequence encodes CASSIGSGAAYEQYF.

This chain joins TRBV6-5 and TRBJ2-3; possibly TRBD1 for D (5 bases). Trimming took off 2 bases at V and 0 bases at J, with 6 bases between the two ends. CDR3 size: 14 residues. Germline V gene lookup returns CDR1 MNHEY and CDR2 SVGAGI. CDR3 in DNA: TGTGCCAGCAGTTACGACAGTAGCACAGATACGCAGTATTTT. Encoded protein: CASSYDSSTDTQYF.

This chain joins TRBV6-5 and TRBJ1-2; 8 positions agree with TRBD1. Losses at the gene ends were 6 bases for V and 4 bases for J; bases not matched to a gene: 10. Germline V CDR1 and CDR2: MNHEY, SVGAGI. CDR3 size: 15 residues. The CDR3 spells CASSQQGAKVYGYTF. For the CDR3, the DNA is TGTGCCAGCAGCCAGCAGGGGGCCAAAGTCTATGGCTACACCTTC.

V is TRBV2 and J is TRBJ1-2; TRBD1 matches 8 bases. This CDR3 region has 15 residues. Germline values: CDR1 SNHLY, CDR2 FYNNEI. Losses at the gene ends were 5 bases for V and 2 bases for J; bases not matched to a gene: 7. The CDR3 here is CASSSQDRVNYGYTF. The DNA for the CDR3 is TGTGCCAGCAGTTCCCAGGACAGGGTGAACTATGGCTACACCTTC.

The V gene is TRBV2, the J gene TRBJ2-3, with 11 bases lining up with TRBD2. V dropped 6 bases and J dropped 1; count of bases not matched to a gene: 12. Per the germline V gene, CDR1 is SNHLY and CDR2 is FYNNEI. The CDR3 loop spans 18 amino acids. This CDR3 reads CASSRLAGYLRGTDTQYF. CDR3 DNA sequence: TGTGCCAGCAGCCGACTAGCGGGGTACCTGAGAGGCACAGATACGCAGTATTTT.

This chain connects TRBV29-1 to TRBJ1-5; 12 positions agree with TRBD1. With 7 bases clipped from V and 7 bases from J, the junction kept 8 bases outside the gene matches. This CDR3 contains 14 residues. Germline V CDR1 and CDR2: SQVTM, ANQGSEA. The CDR3 loop is CSAGQGALGQPQHF. CDR3 in DNA: TGCAGCGCGGGACAGGGGGCTCTAGGACAGCCCCAGCATTTT.

A single count supports this clone. This rearrangement joins TRBV14 to TRBJ1-2; 7 bases are a match to TRBD1. V shed 6 bases, J shed 6 bases, and the junction held 7 bases outside the gene matches. This CDR3 has 13 residues. Germline CDR1 and CDR2: SGHDN and FVKESK. DNA for the CDR3: TGTGCCAGCAGTCGGACAGGCGCGAATGGCTACACCTTC. Encoded protein: CASSRTGANGYTF.

V gene TRBV21-1 combines with J gene TRBJ2-1; the DNA was not used to check the table's D call, TRBD2. TRBV21-1 is designated a pseudogene. The CDR3 is 15 residues long. This chain's CDR3 is CASSAGRGGLNEQFF. The CDR3 coding sequence is TGTGCCAGCAGCGCCGGTAGGGGGGGCCTAAATGAGCAGTTCTTC.

The chain combines TRBV27 with TRBJ1-1, with unresolved D. The CDR3 totals 13 residues. Germline V gives CDR1 MNHEY, CDR2 SMNVEV (reference sequence). V was trimmed by 5 bases and J by 1 base, leaving 8 bases between them. This chain's CDR3 is CASSITRNTEAFF. In nucleotides, the CDR3 is TGTGCCAGCAGTATTACGCGGAACACTGAAGCTTTCTTT.

The rearrangement joins TRBV3-1 (or the pseudogene TRBV3-2) to TRBJ2-1; D not certain. V gave up 2 bases and J gave up 6 bases, with 2 bases separating them. This CDR3 has 11 residues. CDR1 is LGHDT, CDR2 YNNKEL, per germline (reference sequence). As DNA, the CDR3 is TGTGCCAGCAGCCAACTCAATGAGCAGTTCTTC. Protein sequence: CASSQLNEQFF.

This CDR3 is CASSPEGGAYNEQFF. As DNA, the CDR3 is TGTGCCAGCTCTCCGGAGGGGGGGGCCTACAATGAGCAGTTCTTC. The rearrangement links TRBV18 to TRBJ2-1; D perhaps matches TRBD2 (7 bases). V gave up 6 bases and J gave up 2 bases, with 14 bases separating them. The V gene's germline CDR1 is KGHSH and CDR2 LQKENI. This CDR3 is built from 15 residues. The full variable domain, completed using reference TRBV18 and TRBJ2-1, is NAGVMQNPRHLVRRRGQEARLRCSPMKGHSHVYWYRQLPEEGLKFMVYLQKENIIDESGMPKERFSAEFPKEGPSILRIQQVVRGDSAAYFCASSPEGGAYNEQFFGPGTRLTVL.

Remarks on this clone: The sample contains more than one DNA sequence encoding this CDR3. CDR3 nucleotides: TGTGCCAGCAGCCGGTCTGGGGCCAACGTCCTGACTTTC. Translation: CASSRSGANVLTF. The V call is TRBV12-3 or TRBV12-4, the J call TRBJ2-6; unclear D gene. The CDR3 runs 13 residues. The V and J ends lost 6 bases and 1 base respectively, with 4 bases between them.

This clone was counted between two and nine times. CDR3 nucleotide sequence: TGTGCCAGCAGCCAAGCAGGGACTACCTTTTATGGCTACACCTTC. This gives the protein CASSQAGTTFYGYTF. This chain links TRBV14 with TRBJ1-2, with D perhaps TRBD1 (5 bases). The CDR3 has 15 amino acids. V was clipped by 1 base and J by 5 bases, with 14 bases between them. Per the germline V gene, CDR1 is SGHDN and CDR2 is FVKESK.

The gene calls are TRBV5-1 and TRBJ2-1; the match to TRBD2 covers 7 bases. The V segment lost 0 bases and the J segment 3 bases; nucleotides outside the gene matches: 6. CDR1 and CDR2 from the germline V gene are SGHRS and YFSETQ. CDR3 length: 16 residues. CDR3 nucleotides: TGCGCCAGCAGCTTGGACCAGCGGGGCAGCTACAATGAGCAGTTCTTC. It specifies CASSLDQRGSYNEQFF.

The gene calls are TRBV5-4 and TRBJ1-2; 7 bases match TRBD1. The CDR3 consists of 14 residues. Germline loops: CDR1 SGHNT, CDR2 YYREEE (reference sequence). Germline trimming cut 2 bases from V and 3 bases from J; bases unmatched to any gene: 4. CDR3 residues: CASSFAGGDYGYTF. For the CDR3, the DNA is TGTGCCAGCAGCTTTGCAGGGGGTGACTATGGCTACACCTTC.

This sequence joins TRBV5-1 and TRBJ1-6; D uncertain. V was cut by 0 bases and J by 0 bases, with 10 bases left in between. Per germline, CDR1 SGHRS and CDR2 YFSETQ. This CDR3 is built from 17 residues. The CDR3 protein is CASSLASPSSYNSPLHF. For the CDR3, the DNA is TGCGCCAGCAGCTTGGCCTCCCCGAGCTCCTATAATTCACCCCTCCACTTT. The variable domain in full, completed from reference TRBV5-1 and TRBJ1-6, reads KAGVTQTPRYLIKTRGQQVTLSCSPISGHRSVSWYQQTPGQGLQFLFEYFSETQRNKGNFPGRFSGRQFSNSRSEMNVSTLELGDSALYLCASSLASPSSYNSPLHFGNGTRLTVT.

The V and J genes are TRBV4-1 and TRBJ2-1; 12 positions agree with TRBD2. Per germline, CDR1 MGHRA and CDR2 YSYEKL. After removal of 1 base from V and 8 bases from J, the junction contained 12 bases not matched to a gene. CDR3 size: 18 residues. The CDR3 nucleotides are TGCGCCAGCAGCCAAGTGGGTTCGACTAGCGGGGGAGGGGATGAGCAGTTCTTC. Protein sequence: CASSQVGSTSGGGDEQFF.

The J gene is TRBJ1-4, the V gene TRBV24-1; 8 bases fit TRBD1. The germline V gene has CDR1 KGHDR and CDR2 SFDVKD. The V gene end was trimmed by 6 bases and the J gene end by 2 bases; junction bases not matched to a gene: 1. The CDR3 covers 14 residues. The CDR3 DNA sequence: TGTGCCACCAGTCCAGGGGGCACTAATGAAAAACTGTTTTTT. As protein: CATSPGGTNEKLFF.

This rearrangement joins TRBV20-1 to TRBJ2-5; D is uncertain. The CDR3 length is 12 residues. With 3 bases removed from V and 1 base from J, the gap between germline ends came to 6 bases. Germline CDR1 DFQATT, CDR2 SNEGSKA (reference sequence). The CDR3 here is CSASMSQETQYF. In nucleotides, the CDR3 is TGCAGTGCTAGTATGAGCCAAGAGACCCAGTACTTC.

This chain uses TRBV3-1 (or the pseudogene TRBV3-2) with TRBJ2-1; D is uncertain. V lost 3 bases, J lost 8 bases, and 17 bases lay in between. Germline CDR1 and CDR2: LGHDT and YNNKEL (reference sequence). CDR3 length: 15 amino acids. The CDR3 protein is CASSHARTNIDEQFF. Written as DNA, the CDR3 is TGTGCCAGCAGCCACGCGAGAACCAATATCGATGAGCAGTTCTTC.

The V call is TRBV6-6, the J call TRBJ2-1; possibly TRBD1 for D (5 bases). CDR1 is MNHNY, CDR2 SVGAGI, per germline (reference sequence). The ends were cut back, 5 bases at V and 6 bases at J, with 20 bases in the middle. The CDR3 loop spans 16 amino acids. Here the CDR3 reads CASSPPTGFTTNEQFF. CDR3 nucleotide sequence: TGTGCCAGCAGTCCCCCTACAGGTTTTACCACCAATGAGCAGTTCTTC.

The V and J genes are TRBV5-6 and TRBJ2-7, with 9 bases fitting TRBD2. The CDR3 has 16 residues. V shed 2 bases, J shed 3 bases, and the junction held 9 bases outside the gene matches. The V gene's germline CDR1 is SGHDT and CDR2 YYEEEE. CDR3 protein: CASSLVSGSTLYEQYF. The CDR3 nucleotides are TGTGCCAGCAGCTTAGTTAGCGGGAGTACCCTCTACGAGCAGTACTTC.

The chain uses TRBV15 and TRBJ1-1, with a possible D match to TRBD1 (6 bases). CDR1 is LNHNV and CDR2 is YYDKDF in the germline V gene (reference sequence). The germline V and J ends were trimmed by 3 bases and 4 bases, with 12 bases remaining between them. CDR3 size: 14 residues. CDR3 DNA sequence: TGTGCCACCAGCAGTTACAGGGATGTCACTGAAGCTTTCTTT. This gives the protein CATSSYRDVTEAFF.

The CDR3 sequence: CASSPTSLLGEQYF. The CDR3 DNA sequence: TGCGCCAGCAGCCCTACTAGCCTGCTTGGGGAGCAGTACTTC. This sequence joins TRBV5-1 and TRBJ2-7; maybe TRBD2 (6 bases). The CDR3 is made up of 14 amino acids. Germline CDR1 is SGHRS and CDR2 is YFSETQ. Trimming took off 4 bases at V and 7 bases at J, with 18 bases between the two ends.

This clone was observed a handful of times. CDR3 sequence: CASSEAGATEAFF. Here the CDR3 DNA reads TGTGCCAGCAGTGAGGCAGGGGCCACTGAAGCTTTCTTT. The gene calls are TRBV2 and TRBJ1-1; tentatively, D is TRBD1 (6 bases). The V and J ends lost 3 bases and 4 bases respectively, with 9 bases between them. The CDR3 consists of 13 residues. Germline V gene data show CDR1 as SNHLY and CDR2 as FYNNEI.

The CDR3 sequence: CASSEAGGTEAFF. In DNA form, the CDR3 reads TGTGCCAGCAGTGAAGCAGGGGGCACTGAAGCTTTCTTT. The chain links TRBV6-1 to TRBJ1-1, with D possibly matching TRBD1 (6 bases). Germline assignment: CDR1 MNHNS and CDR2 SASEGT. Trimming stripped 0 bases from V and 4 bases from J, with 6 bases between. The CDR3 contains 13 residues.

This clone was detected once. V usage is TRBV28 and J usage is TRBJ1-2; maybe TRBD1 (6 bases). The CDR3 is 12 residues long. CDR1 is MDHEN, CDR2 SYDVKM, per germline. Trimming cost V 5 bases and J 6 bases, with 10 bases left between them. Written as DNA, the CDR3 is TGTGCCAGCAGTCTCCGGACAGATGGCTACACCTTC. Protein product: CASSLRTDGYTF.